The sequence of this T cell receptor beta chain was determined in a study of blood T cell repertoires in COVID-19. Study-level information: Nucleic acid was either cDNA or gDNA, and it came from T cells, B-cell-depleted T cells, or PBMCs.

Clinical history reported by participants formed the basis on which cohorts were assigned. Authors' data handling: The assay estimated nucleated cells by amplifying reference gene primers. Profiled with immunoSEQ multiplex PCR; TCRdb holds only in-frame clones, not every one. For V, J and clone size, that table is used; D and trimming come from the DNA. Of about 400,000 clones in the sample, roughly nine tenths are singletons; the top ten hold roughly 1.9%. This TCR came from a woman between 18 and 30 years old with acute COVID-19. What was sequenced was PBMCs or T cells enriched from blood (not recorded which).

CDR3 amino acids: CSVEYMGYSYNEQFF. The CDR3 DNA follows: TGCAGCGTTGAATATATGGGCTACTCCTACAATGAGCAGTTCTTC. The J gene is TRBJ2-1, the V gene TRBV29-1; D is unresolved. CDR1 SQVTM and CDR2 ANQGSEA come from the germline V gene. V lost 2 bases, J lost 0 bases, and 11 bases lay in between. The CDR3 length is 15 residues.